This T cell receptor beta chain is from a study of T cell responses to AZD1222 COVID-19 vaccine. General study points: Only a handful of individuals given AZD1222 were seropositive at baseline. In the spike-specific TCR repertoire, nearly half reportedly target unmutated variant regions.

J was trimmed by 4 bases and V by 2 bases; bases with no gene match: 0. CDR1 is MRHNA and CDR2 is SNTAGT in the germline V gene. This CDR3 has 14 residues. This clone was detected only once. Antigen unknown. Using immunoSEQ multiplex PCR, the repertoire was profiled, and TCRdb retains in-frame clones only, with some absent. The table records about 120,000 clones, roughly 87% of them present only once. Sequences were derived from peripheral blood, sampled 28 days after the second AZD1222 dose. The TCR originated in an adult who received the AZD1222 COVID-19 vaccine. This sequence joins TRBV6-4 and TRBJ2-3, with 10 bases fitting TRBD1. For the CDR3, the DNA is TGTGCCAGCAGTGACGGACAGGGGGCAGATACGCAGTATTTT. This sequence encodes CASSDGQGADTQYF.